This is a list of T cell receptor beta chains from one sample in a study of T cell responses to AZD1222 COVID-19 vaccine. Produced via immunoSEQ multiplex PCR; TCRdb's table is partial and in-frame only. Of tens of thousands of clones detected, approximately 90% appear once; the ten largest clones hold around 5.2%. The specimen was peripheral blood, collected on day 0 of MenACWY control vaccination. These receptors were collected from an adult in good health. The CDR3 runs from the conserved cysteine through the conserved F or W. A D gene is named only where the DNA matches it firmly. A row's size may be missing; if present it is once, few, many or a size class.

>TRBV19|TRBJ1-3|TRBD1|18|once
CASSTLTGGTVSGNTIYF
TGTGCCAGTAGTACCCTGACAGGGGGGACTGTTTCTGGAAACACCATATATTTT
>TRBV6-5|TRBJ2-3|TRBD1|15|.
CASSSHGQALATQYF
TGTGCCAGTTCCTCCCACGGACAGGCATTGGCTACGCAGTATTTT
>TRBV6-5|TRBJ1-5|.|14|.
CASRPAHSNQPQHF
TGTGCCAGCAGGCCAGCCCATAGCAATCAGCCCCAGCATTTT
>TRBV5-4|TRBJ2-3|.|14|.
CASSLEFKADTQYF
TGTGCCAGCAGCTTGGAGTTTAAGGCAGATACGCAGTATTTT
>TRBV9|TRBJ1-3|.|16|once
CASSVTGGLSGNTIYF
TGTGCCAGCAGCGTCACAGGAGGACTTTCTGGAAACACCATATATTTT
>TRBV6-5|TRBJ1-6|.|16|.
CASSYSRGSYNSPLHF
TGTGCCAGCAGTTACTCTCGCGGCTCCTATAATTCACCCCTCCACTTT
>TRBV11-2|TRBJ1-2|.|14|.
CASSLEHGNYGYTF
TGTGCCAGCAGCTTAGAACACGGAAACTATGGCTACACCTTC
>TRBV18|TRBJ2-5|.|15|.
CASSPGSGYQGTQYF
TGTGCCAGCTCACCAGGTTCTGGGTACCAAGGGACCCAGTACTTC
>TRBV12-3/TRBV12-4|TRBJ2-7|.|12|.
CASSFDRGEQYF
TGTGCCAGCAGTTTTGACCGGGGGGAGCAGTACTTC
>TRBV28|TRBJ2-7|.|15|.
CASSWTRATSYEQYF
TGTGCCAGCAGCTGGACCCGGGCCACCTCCTACGAGCAGTACTTC
>TRBV12-3/TRBV12-4|TRBJ1-5|.|13|.
CASSFRDNQPQHF
TGTGCCAGCAGTTTCAGGGATAATCAGCCCCAGCATTTT
>TRBV11-2|TRBJ2-2|.|14|.
CASTQGATTGELFF
TGTGCCAGCACCCAAGGGGCTACCACCGGGGAGCTGTTTTTT
>TRBV15|TRBJ2-3|TRBD1|13|.
CATSSGTANTQYF
TGTGCCACCAGCAGTGGGACAGCCAATACGCAGTATTTT
>TRBV19|TRBJ1-2|.|15|.
CASSKEGAVWDGYTF
TGTGCCAGTAGTAAAGAGGGCGCGGTATGGGATGGCTACACCTTC
>TRBV2|TRBJ2-3|TRBD2|15|.
CASSPERGTTDTQYF
TGTGCCAGCAGCCCAGAGCGGGGCACTACAGATACGCAGTATTTT
>TRBV28|TRBJ1-1|TRBD1|14|.
CASSLRQGSLVAFF
TGTGCCAGCTCCCTCCGACAGGGAAGCTTGGTAGCTTTCTTT
>TRBV24-1|TRBJ2-3|.|14|.
CATSPGVWTDTQYF
TGTGCCACCAGTCCAGGGGTCTGGACAGATACGCAGTATTTT
>TRBV5-5|TRBJ1-6|TRBD1|16|.
CASSRDSFFHNSPLHF
TGTGCCAGCAGCCGGGACAGTTTTTTCCATAATTCACCCCTCCACTTT
>TRBV6-5|TRBJ1-1|.|13|once
CASSKRTSTEAFF
TGTGCCAGCAGTAAGAGGACATCAACTGAAGCTTTCTTT
>TRBV28|TRBJ2-7|.|13|.
CASSLGPGREQYF
TGTGCCAGCAGTTTAGGGCCAGGGCGCGAGCAGTACTTC
>TRBV7-3|TRBJ2-3|.|14|once
CASSLKVFTDTQYF
TGTGCCAGCAGCTTAAAGGTTTTCACAGATACGCAGTATTTT
>TRBV28|TRBJ1-2|.|15|.
CASSPGNDPGGGYTF
TGTGCCAGCAGTCCCGGGAACGATCCGGGGGGAGGCTACACCTTC
>TRBV7-8|TRBJ1-4|TRBD1|15|.
CASSLQTGDGEKLFF
TGTGCCAGCAGCCTACAGACAGGGGATGGCGAAAAACTGTTTTTT
>TRBV28|TRBJ1-5|.|13|.
CASSLGPNQPQHF
TGTGCCAGCAGTTTAGGCCCAAATCAGCCCCAGCATTTT
>TRBV2|TRBJ1-6|.|13|.
CASNVGRREPLHF
TGTGCCAGCAATGTTGGCAGGCGCGAACCCCTCCACTTT
>TRBV19|TRBJ2-2|TRBD2|16|.
CASSPRGGTITGELFF
TGTGCCAGTAGTCCCCGGGGGGGCACGATCACCGGGGAGCTGTTTTTT
>TRBV6-4|TRBJ1-2|.|13|.
CASSDGGIYGYTF
TGTGCCAGCAGTGACGGTGGCATCTATGGCTACACCTTC
>TRBV3-1/TRBV3-2|TRBJ1-1|TRBD1|17|.
CASSRGQVWRLNTEAFF
TGTGCCAGCAGCCGGGGACAGGTATGGAGGTTGAACACTGAAGCTTTCTTT
>TRBV3-1/TRBV3-2|TRBJ2-1|.|15|.
CASRPYAGALDEQFF
TGTGCCAGCAGACCGTATGCAGGGGCGCTTGATGAGCAGTTCTTC
>TRBV6-5|TRBJ2-1|.|14|.
CASGGQTGVDEQFF
TGTGCCAGCGGCGGACAGACTGGGGTGGATGAGCAGTTCTTC
>TRBV7-9|TRBJ2-3|.|14|.
CASSLIASTDTQYF
TGTGCCAGCAGCTTAATAGCGAGCACAGATACGCAGTATTTT
>TRBV5-1|TRBJ2-7|.|12|.
CASSFAGYEQYF
TGCGCCAGCAGCTTTGCAGGGTACGAGCAGTACTTC
>TRBV5-4|TRBJ1-1|TRBD1|17|once
CASSWGGRTGGNTEAFF
TGTGCCAGCAGCTGGGGAGGAAGGACAGGTGGGAACACTGAAGCTTTCTTT
>TRBV21-1|TRBJ2-2|.|17|.
CASSTETGTGGTGELFF
TGTGCCAGCAGTACAGAGACCGGGACAGGGGGCACCGGGGAGCTGTTTTTT
>TRBV6-2/TRBV6-3|TRBJ2-5|.|15|.
CASSARNLGQETQYF
TGTGCCAGCAGTGCCCGAAATTTGGGCCAAGAGACCCAGTACTTC
>TRBV5-1|TRBJ2-2|.|15|.
CASSLQGQNTGELFF
TGCGCCAGCAGCTTGCAGGGACAGAACACCGGGGAGCTGTTTTTT
>TRBV6-7|TRBJ1-5|.|14|.
CASSYPNSNQPQHF
TGTGCCAGCAGTTACCCAAATAGCAATCAGCCCCAGCATTTT
>TRBV5-4|TRBJ1-2|.|14|.
CASSLVRADTGYTF
TGTGCCAGCAGCTTGGTACGGGCTGATACTGGCTACACCTTC
>TRBV2|TRBJ1-5|TRBD1|16|.
CASSALGGAGNQPQHF
TGTGCCAGCAGTGCCCTAGGGGGCGCGGGCAATCAGCCCCAGCATTTT
>TRBV5-1|TRBJ2-5|.|12|.
CASGSNQETQYF
TGCGCCAGCGGAAGTAACCAAGAGACCCAGTACTTC
>TRBV27|TRBJ2-3|TRBD2|15|.
CASSFWGGSSDTQYF
TGTGCCAGCAGTTTTTGGGGGGGTAGTTCAGATACGCAGTATTTT
>TRBV4-3|TRBJ2-3|.|16|.
CASSQDPGEVGDTQYF
TGCGCCAGCAGCCAAGATCCAGGGGAGGTTGGAGATACGCAGTATTTT
>TRBV7-2|TRBJ2-2|.|17|.
CASSSPPGRLNTGELFF
TGTGCCAGCAGCTCGCCACCCGGCAGGTTGAACACCGGGGAGCTGTTTTTT
>TRBV12-3/TRBV12-4|TRBJ1-5|.|11|.
CASSLGGPQHF
TGTGCCAGCAGTTTAGGTGGGCCCCAGCATTTT
>TRBV18|TRBJ2-4|.|14|.
CASSPLGTINIQYF
TGTGCCAGCTCACCACTTGGGACGATAAACATTCAGTACTTC
>TRBV7-2|TRBJ1-2|TRBD1|14|.
CASSLQTGGDGYTF
TGTGCCAGCAGCTTACAGACAGGGGGCGATGGCTACACCTTC
>TRBV28|TRBJ2-7|TRBD2|14|.
CASSFSGRGGEQYF
TGTGCCAGCAGTTTTAGCGGGAGGGGCGGCGAGCAGTACTTC
>TRBV28|TRBJ1-6|.|16|.
CASSLSGASNNSPLHF
TGTGCCAGCAGTTTGTCGGGGGCGTCCAATAATTCACCCCTCCACTTT
>TRBV5-1|TRBJ2-1|TRBD2|16|.
CASSLGSGGSYNEQFF
TGCGCCAGCAGCTTGGGTTCGGGAGGGTCCTACAATGAGCAGTTCTTC
>TRBV28|TRBJ2-5|TRBD1|15|.
CASSPRTGGKETQYF
TGTGCCAGCAGTCCCCGGACAGGGGGTAAAGAGACCCAGTACTTC